These 22 T cell receptor beta chains originate from one sample sequenced in a study of cytotoxic CD8 clonotypes in ibrutinib-treated CLL. Assay: immunoSEQ multiplex PCR; the TCRdb copy retains only in-frame clones and omits some. The data contain some 29,000 clones, roughly 69% of them singletons. Sequencing was performed on PBMCs, taken after 24 months of ibrutinib treatment. The source of these receptors is a human donor with chronic lymphocytic leukemia.

The chain employs TRBV30 and TRBJ1-2; D is ambiguous. Trimming cost V 3 bases and J 0 bases, with 8 bases left between them. The germline CDR1 and CDR2 sequences are GTSNPN and SVGIG (reference sequence). The CDR3 totals 13 residues. CDR3 residues: CAWRSLANYGYTF. Here the CDR3 DNA reads TGTGCCTGGAGATCCCTTGCTAACTATGGCTACACCTTC.

This chain connects TRBV28 to TRBJ2-1, with 10 bases fitting TRBD1. The CDR3 is 15 residues long. Trimming cost V 2 bases and J 5 bases; bases outside gene matches: 3. Germline CDR1 and CDR2: MDHEN and SYDVKM. CDR3 protein: CASSLRDRGHNEQFF. The CDR3 DNA reads TGTGCCAGCAGTTTACGTGACAGGGGGCACAATGAGCAGTTCTTC.

This clone was seen only a few times. The chain employs TRBV10-3 and TRBJ2-3; D remains unclear. The germline V gene has CDR1 ENHRY and CDR2 SYGVKD. Trimming removed 10 bases from V and 0 bases from J, with 17 bases in between. The CDR3 has 15 residues. The CDR3 here is CASSADGSSTDTQYF. The CDR3 DNA sequence: TGTGCCAGCAGCGCGGACGGATCTAGCACAGATACGCAGTATTTT.

The chain combines TRBV5-1 with TRBJ2-3; D might be TRBD1 (6 bases). The germline V gene has CDR1 SGHRS and CDR2 YFSETQ. Trimming stripped 4 bases from V and 2 bases from J, with 17 bases between. The CDR3 spans 16 residues. The DNA of the CDR3 is TGCGCCAGCAGCACCTCTCCGGGACAAAACACAGATACGCAGTATTTT. Its protein product is CASSTSPGQNTDTQYF.

This CDR3 is CASSEGRGRGSNEQFF. DNA for the CDR3: TGTGCCAGCAGCGAAGGACGGGGGCGGGGGAGCAATGAGCAGTTCTTC. The chain carries TRBV11-3 and TRBJ2-1, with D possibly being TRBD2 (7 bases). Trimming stripped 5 bases from V and 6 bases from J, with 20 bases between. The CDR3 totals 16 residues. Germline V CDR1 and CDR2: SGHNT, YENEEA. The full variable domain, with the rest looked up from reference TRBV11-3 and TRBJ2-1, is EAGVVQSPRYKIIEKKQPVAFWCNPISGHNTLYWYLQNLGQGPELLIRYENEEAVDDSQLPKDRFSAERLKGVDSTLKIQPAELGDSAVYLCASSEGRGRGSNEQFFGPGTRLTVL.

This sequence joins TRBV4-1 and TRBJ2-3, with TRBD1 matching 7 bases. The ends lost 5 bases at V and 0 bases at J; junction bases unmatched: 2. The germline V gene encodes CDR1 MGHRA and CDR2 YSYEKL. CDR3 size: 14 residues. The CDR3 here is CASSKTGSTDTQYF. CDR3 nucleotide sequence: TGCGCCAGCAGCAAGACAGGGAGCACAGATACGCAGTATTTT.

The J gene is TRBJ2-3, the V gene TRBV15; TRBD2 matches 11 bases. This CDR3 spans 16 amino acids. Germline V gene data show CDR1 as LNHNV and CDR2 as YYDKDF (reference sequence). V lost 0 bases to trimming and J lost 4 bases; unmatched junction nucleotides: 3. The CDR3 bases are TGTGCCACCAGCAGAGATTTTAGCGGGGGGGCAGATACGCAGTATTTT. Translated, it gives CATSRDFSGGADTQYF.

The chain couples TRBV2 to TRBJ1-2; TRBD1 aligns across 7 bases. CDR1 is SNHLY and CDR2 is FYNNEI in the germline V gene. The CDR3 is 13 residues long. J gave up 3 bases and V 9 bases, and 7 bases lay outside the gene matches. The CDR3 here is CASGGQFHYGYTF. CDR3 DNA sequence: TGTGCCAGTGGGGGACAGTTCCACTATGGCTACACCTTC.

J is TRBJ2-1 and V is TRBV2, with D perhaps TRBD1 (6 bases). The V end lost 5 bases, the J end lost 7 bases, and 9 bases lay between the germline ends. The CDR3 consists of 12 residues. Germline CDR1 and CDR2: SNHLY and FYNNEI. The CDR3 reads CASSKGGNEQFF. CDR3 coding DNA: TGTGCCAGCAGTAAAGGGGGTAATGAGCAGTTCTTC.

In its sample, this clone is medium-sized. The V and J genes are TRBV19 and TRBJ2-1; no definite D call. CDR1 LNHDA and CDR2 SQIVND come from the germline V gene (reference sequence). The V end was cut by 7 bases, the J end by 5 bases, with 18 bases between. This CDR3 comprises 15 residues. CDR3 coding DNA: TGTGCCAGTACATTCGGGTCACTGGAACACAATGAGCAGTTCTTC. It codes for CASTFGSLEHNEQFF. Full variable domain (outside the CDR3, taken from reference TRBV19 and TRBJ2-1): DGGITQSPKYLFRKEGQNVTLSCEQNLNHDAMYWYRQDPGQGLRLIYYSQIVNDFQKGDIAEGYSVSREKKESFPLTVTSAQKNPTAFYLCASTFGSLEHNEQFFGPGTRLTVL.

Written as DNA, the CDR3 is TGCGCCAGCAGCTCCGGGATTCCTGCGAGTGGCTACACCTTC. Its protein is CASSSGIPASGYTF. J is TRBJ1-2 and V is TRBV5-1, with unresolved D. The V end was cut by 3 bases, the J end by 7 bases, with 16 bases between. Germline CDR1 reads SGHRS; CDR2 reads YFSETQ. The CDR3 is 14 residues long.

In its sample, this clone was seen a few times. V gene TRBV7-9 combines with J gene TRBJ2-7; D perhaps matches TRBD2 (5 bases). Trimming stripped 4 bases from V and 9 bases from J, with 13 bases between. CDR3 length equals 12 residues. Germline CDR1 reads SEHNR; CDR2 reads FQNEAQ (reference sequence). CDR3 region: CASSSTNRGQYF. The CDR3 DNA reads TGTGCCAGCAGCTCAACAAACCGGGGGCAGTACTTC. The full variable domain, its missing parts supplied by reference TRBV7-9 and TRBJ2-7, is DTGVSQNPRHKITKRGQNVTFRCDPISEHNRLYWYRQTLGQGPEFLTYFQNEAQLEKSRLLSDRFSAERPKGSFSTLEIQRTEQGDSAMYLCASSSTNRGQYFGPGTRLTVT.

The CDR3 sequence is CASSQTVNQETQYF. In DNA, the CDR3 is TGTGCCAGCAGCCAAACAGTGAACCAAGAGACCCAGTACTTC. The rearrangement uses TRBV7-3 and TRBJ2-5; no clear D gene. The germline gives CDR1 SGHTA, CDR2 FQGTGA. V dropped 5 bases and J dropped 0 bases, with 10 bases sitting between them. CDR3 length: 14 residues.

The V gene is TRBV13, the J gene TRBJ2-5; 14 bases are a match to TRBD2. Germline CDR1 is PRHDT and CDR2 is FYEKMQ (reference sequence). This CDR3 contains 17 residues. The trim removed 5 bases at V and 5 bases at J, leaving 10 bases unmatched. CDR3 nucleotide sequence: TGTGCCAGCAGCCTGACTAGCGGGGGGGCAATTGTGGAGACCCAGTACTTC. Its protein product is CASSLTSGGAIVETQYF.

The chain carries TRBV5-1 and TRBJ1-1; perhaps TRBD1 as D (6 bases). V was shortened by 4 bases and J by 0 bases, with 7 bases between the two germline ends. The length of the CDR3 is 13 residues. From germline, CDR1 is SGHRS and CDR2 YFSETQ. CDR3 amino acids: CASSPGVNTEAFF. The CDR3 coding sequence is TGCGCCAGCAGCCCAGGGGTGAACACTGAAGCTTTCTTT.

This chain joins TRBV9 and TRBJ1-1; D not resolved. The CDR3 runs 18 residues. Germline-derived CDR1 and CDR2 are SGDLS and YYNGEE. Trimming took 0 bases from V and 1 from J, leaving 19 bases between them. CDR3 nucleotide sequence: TGTGCCAGCAGCGTAGGGGCTCAAACGCATGGTGGGAACACTGAAGCTTTCTTT. It yields the protein CASSVGAQTHGGNTEAFF.

The CDR3 spells CSVDIGPPLWAEETQYF. In DNA, the CDR3 is TGCAGCGTTGATATTGGACCCCCGTTGTGGGCCGAAGAGACCCAGTACTTC. This sequence joins TRBV29-1 and TRBJ2-5; D remains ambiguous. Trimming removed 3 bases from V and 3 bases from J, with 23 bases in between. The CDR3 length is 17 residues. Germline V gene data show CDR1 as SQVTM and CDR2 as ANQGSEA.

V gene TRBV18 combines with J gene TRBJ2-7; no clear D. Trimming left V 1 base short and J 5 bases short, with 12 bases between. The CDR3 loop spans 14 amino acids. Germline loops: CDR1 KGHSH, CDR2 LQKENI. The CDR3 loop is CASSPLTATNEQYF. The DNA of the CDR3 is TGTGCCAGCTCACCACTGACGGCGACGAACGAGCAGTACTTC.

The chain links TRBV5-6 to TRBJ2-4; TRBD1 agrees at 8 bases. The germline gives CDR1 SGHDT, CDR2 YYEEEE. V was pared by 3 bases and J by 4 bases, with 6 bases of the junction left unmatched. This CDR3 has 15 amino acids. CDR3: CASSSTGQGKNIQYF. CDR3 coding DNA: TGTGCCAGCAGCTCAACCGGACAGGGAAAAAACATTCAGTACTTC.

The J gene is TRBJ1-1, the V gene TRBV15; TRBD1 matches 8 bases. Germline V gene sequence: CDR1 LNHNV, CDR2 YYDKDF (reference sequence). The CDR3 runs to 15 residues. V lost 5 bases and J lost 5; bases outside the gene matches: 10. DNA of the CDR3: TGTGCCACCAGCTGGAGAGGACAGGGAAGTACTGAAGCTTTCTTT. Protein: CATSWRGQGSTEAFF.

This clone has a handful of counts. V gene TRBV7-6 combines with J gene TRBJ2-5; the D call may be TRBD1 or TRBD2 (6 bases each). The CDR3 loop spans 13 amino acids. Germline V gene lookup returns CDR1 SGHVS and CDR2 FNYEAQ. V dropped 5 bases and J dropped 10 bases, with 17 bases sitting between them. CDR3 residues: CASSLPGGLGQYF. DNA for the CDR3: TGTGCCAGCAGCCTACCCGGGGGCCTGGGCCAGTACTTC.

The sample holds a few counts of this clone. The V and J genes are TRBV27 and TRBJ2-1; 8 nucleotides align to TRBD2. Germline trimming cut 2 bases from V and 0 bases from J; bases unmatched to any gene: 3. The germline CDR1 and CDR2 sequences are MNHEY and SMNVEV (reference sequence). The CDR3 extends over 16 amino acids. CDR3 in DNA: TGTGCCAGCAGTTTACGGGGGGGGAGCTCCTACAATGAGCAGTTCTTC. Translation: CASSLRGGSSYNEQFF.